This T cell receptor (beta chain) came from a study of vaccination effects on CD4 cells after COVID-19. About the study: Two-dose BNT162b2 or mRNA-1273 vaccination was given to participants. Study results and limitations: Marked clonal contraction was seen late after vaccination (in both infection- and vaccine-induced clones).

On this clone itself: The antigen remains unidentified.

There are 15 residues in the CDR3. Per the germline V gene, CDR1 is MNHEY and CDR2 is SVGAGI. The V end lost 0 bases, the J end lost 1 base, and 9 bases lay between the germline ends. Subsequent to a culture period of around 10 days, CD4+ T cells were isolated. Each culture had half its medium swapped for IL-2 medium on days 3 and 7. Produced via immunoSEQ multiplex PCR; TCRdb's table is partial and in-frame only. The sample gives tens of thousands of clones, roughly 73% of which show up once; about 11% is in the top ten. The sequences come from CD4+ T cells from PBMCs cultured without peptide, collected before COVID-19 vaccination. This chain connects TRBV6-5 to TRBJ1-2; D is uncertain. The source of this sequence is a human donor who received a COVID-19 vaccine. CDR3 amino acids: CASSYSRGFNYGYTF. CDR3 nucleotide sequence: TGTGCCAGCAGTTACTCGCGGGGATTTAACTATGGCTACACCTTC.